The 8 T cell receptor beta chains listed next were all sequenced from one sample in a study of neurological immune-mediated disorders. From the 5' RACE reads, TCRdb called clonotypes with MiXCR, one entry per CDR3 protein. This sample has roughly 50,000 distinct CDR3 sequences, with 10% found just once. What was sequenced was PBMCs. The receptor source for this set is a man aged 70 or older with HTLV-1-associated myelopathy (HAM/TSP).

In this sample, this clonotype turned up a few times. The chain uses TRBV7-8 and TRBJ2-1; 9 nucleotides match TRBD2. V lost 3 bases to trimming and J lost 8 bases; unmatched junction nucleotides: 5. The CDR3 is 14 residues long. Germline V gene data show CDR1 as SGHVS and CDR2 as FQNEAQ. The CDR3 DNA reads as TGTGCCAGCAGCTTGAGGACTAGCGTCGATGAGCAGTTCTTC. Translating it yields CASSLRTSVDEQFF. Filled out from reference TRBV7-8 and TRBJ2-1, the complete variable domain reads GAGVSQSPRYKVAKRGQDVALRCDPISGHVSLFWYQQALGQGPEFLTYFQNEAQLDKSGLPSDRFFAERPEGSVSTLKIQRTQQEDSAVYLCASSLRTSVDEQFFGPGTRLTVL.

This clonotype was seen many times. The V gene is TRBV20-1, the J gene TRBJ2-6; D remains unclear. CDR1 is DFQATT, CDR2 SNEGSKA, per germline (reference sequence). The CDR3 is 16 residues long. V lost 3 bases and J 0 bases, leaving 12 bases between the germline ends. The CDR3 DNA follows: TGCAGTGCTAGGCAGGCTGAACCCTCTGGGGCCAACGTCCTGACTTTC. Its protein is CSARQAEPSGANVLTF.

In the case of this clonotype: Since a much larger clone is just one base distant, this may be a read error. The V gene is TRBV28, the J gene TRBJ2-4; 8 bases match TRBD2. The V gene end was trimmed by 3 bases and the J gene end by 6 bases; junction bases not matched to a gene: 10. CDR1 MDHEN and CDR2 SYDVKM come from the germline V gene. This CDR3 comprises 16 residues. The CDR3 is CASSFPGRDGRNIQYF. The CDR3, as DNA: TGTGCCAGCAGTTTCCCCGGGAGGGACGGACGAAACATTCAGTACTTC.

This clonotype was seen repeatedly, ten times or more. The rearrangement uses TRBV28 and TRBJ1-5; 7 bases line up with TRBD1. J lost 7 bases, V lost 7 bases, and 10 bases had no gene match. The germline V gene encodes CDR1 MDHEN and CDR2 SYDVKM. The CDR3 length is 14 residues. The DNA of the CDR3 is TGTGCCAGCAACACGCAGGGGGGGGGGCAGCCCCAGCATTTT. It is translated as CASNTQGGGQPQHF. The whole variable domain, filled in from reference TRBV28 and TRBJ1-5, reads DVKVTQSSRYLVKRTGEKVFLECVQDMDHENMFWYRQDPGLGLRLIYFSYDVKMKEKGDIPEGYSVSREKKERFSLILESASTNQTSMYLCASNTQGGGQPQHFGDGTRLSIL.

This clonotype appeared many times. V usage is TRBV5-6 and J usage is TRBJ2-1; 7 bases align to TRBD2. The V segment lost 4 bases and the J segment 5 bases; nucleotides outside the gene matches: 9. Germline CDR1 is SGHDT and CDR2 is YYEEEE. This CDR3 is 15 amino acids long. CDR3 loop: CASSPSGSPDNEQFF. The CDR3 nucleotides read TGTGCCAGCAGCCCTAGCGGTTCTCCCGACAATGAGCAGTTCTTC. Full variable domain (outside the CDR3, taken from reference TRBV5-6 and TRBJ2-1): DAGVTQSPTHLIKTRGQQVTLRCSPKSGHDTVSWYQQALGQGPQFIFQYYEEEERQRGNFPDRFSGHQFPNYSSELNVNALLLGDSALYLCASSPSGSPDNEQFFGPGTRLTVL.

This clonotype occurred many times. The chain links TRBV15 to TRBJ2-2; possibly TRBD1 for D (6 bases). Deletions cut 5 bases from V and 4 bases from J, with 8 bases between. Germline loops: CDR1 LNHNV, CDR2 YYDKDF (reference sequence). This CDR3 contains 13 residues. In DNA, the CDR3 is TGTGCCACCAGCCGAGGGGGCACCGGGGAGCTGTTTTTT. Its translation: CATSRGGTGELFF. The full variable domain, in which reference TRBV15 and TRBJ2-2 provide the parts outside the CDR3, is DAMVIQNPRYQVTQFGKPVTLSCSQTLNHNVMYWYQQKSSQAPKLLFHYYDKDFNNEADTPDNFQSRRPNTSFCFLDIRSPGLGDTAMYLCATSRGGTGELFFGEGSRLTVL.

This clonotype appeared many times. V gene TRBV2 combines with J gene TRBJ2-7; TRBD2 is a possible D gene (5 bases). The CDR3 spans 13 residues. The V end was cut by 7 bases, the J end by 3 bases, with 13 bases between. CDR1 SNHLY and CDR2 FYNNEI come from the germline V gene. CDR3 DNA sequence: TGTGCCAGCAAAAGTAACGGGGACTACGAGCAGTACTTC. Translated: CASKSNGDYEQYF.

This clonotype was counted many times. This chain's CDR3 is CASGYNEQFF. The CDR3 DNA is TGTGCCAGCGGATACAATGAGCAGTTCTTC. The V gene is TRBV12-3 or TRBV12-4, the J gene TRBJ2-1; D call uncertain. The length of the CDR3 is 10 residues. V was cut by 8 bases and J by 4 bases, with 3 bases left in between.